The clone carrying this T cell receptor (beta chain) was picked up a small number of times. Its matching antigen is unknown. This sample is drawn from a study of T cell responses to AZD1222 COVID-19 vaccine. Study results and limitations: Recipients of AZD1222 seropositive at baseline numbered only 5 to 7. Spike-spanning, vaccine-associated CD4 TCRs were dominant at 160-218 and 743-854. Donors were chiefly white British, with a greater number of females, and clonal diversity was perhaps underestimated.

Produced via immunoSEQ multiplex PCR; TCRdb's table is partial and in-frame only. Of some 85,000 clones listed, over 80% were seen once; the top ten hold 7.5%. The clonotype comes from an adult in good health. The source was peripheral blood, collected on day 0 of AZD1222 vaccination.

DNA of the CDR3: TGCGCCAGCAGCCTTGCCCAGGACGGGAGTGTTGAGCAGTACTTC. This gives the protein CASSLAQDGSVEQYF. The gene calls are TRBV5-1 and TRBJ2-7, with TRBD2 as a possible D gene (6 bases). With 4 bases removed from V and 7 bases from J, the gap between germline ends came to 21 bases. CDR1 and CDR2 (germline): SGHRS, YFSETQ. The CDR3 length is 15 residues.